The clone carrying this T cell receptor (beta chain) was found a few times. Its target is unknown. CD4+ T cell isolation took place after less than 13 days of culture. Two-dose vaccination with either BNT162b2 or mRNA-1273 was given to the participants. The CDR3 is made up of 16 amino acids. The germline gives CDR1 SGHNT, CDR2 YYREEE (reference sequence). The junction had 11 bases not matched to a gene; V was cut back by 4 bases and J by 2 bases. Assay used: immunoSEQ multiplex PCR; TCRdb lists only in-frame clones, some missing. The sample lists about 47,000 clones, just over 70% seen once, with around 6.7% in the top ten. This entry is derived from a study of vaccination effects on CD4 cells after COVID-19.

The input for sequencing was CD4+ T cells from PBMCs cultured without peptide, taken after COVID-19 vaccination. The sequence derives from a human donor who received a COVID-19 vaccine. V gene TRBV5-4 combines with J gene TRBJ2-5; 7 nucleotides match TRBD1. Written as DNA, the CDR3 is TGTGCCAGCAGCACCCAGACAGGGAAGAGACAAGAGACCCAGTACTTC. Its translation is CASSTQTGKRQETQYF.